This TCR beta chain was sequenced for a study of Graves' ophthalmopathy and Graves' hyperthyroidism. The CDR3 sequence is 15 residues long. V lost 6 bases to trimming and J lost 1 base; unmatched junction nucleotides: 3. The TCR beta CDR3 regions underwent amplification from RNA transcripts. RT-PCR with HTBI primers came first, then second-round multiplex PCR. In TCRdb, the multiplex PCR reads were re-called with MiXCR into one record per CDR3 protein. The data contain approximately 640,000 distinct CDR3 sequences, approximately 39% of them singletons. In its sample, this clonotype was seen many times.

The clonotype originates from an adult man with Graves' ophthalmopathy. The sequenced material came from peripheral blood. The gene calls are TRBV12-3 or TRBV12-4 and TRBJ1-5; 10 nucleotides agree with TRBD1. The CDR3 spells CASSRTGGSNQPQHF. CDR3 sequence (DNA): TGTGCCAGCAGCAGGACAGGGGGAAGCAATCAGCCCCAGCATTTT.